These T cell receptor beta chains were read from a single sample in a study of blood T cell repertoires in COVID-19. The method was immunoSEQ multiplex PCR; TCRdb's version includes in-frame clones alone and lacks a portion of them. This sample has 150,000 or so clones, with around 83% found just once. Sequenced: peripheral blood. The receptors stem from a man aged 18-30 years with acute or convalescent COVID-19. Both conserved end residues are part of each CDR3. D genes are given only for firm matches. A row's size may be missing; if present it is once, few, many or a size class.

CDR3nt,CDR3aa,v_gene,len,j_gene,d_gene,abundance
TGTGCCGGCAAAACCGGGACAGGGTCTTCACCCCTCCACTTT,CAGKTGTGSSPLHF,TRBV2,14,TRBJ1-6,TRBD1,few
TGTGCCAGCAGTACATCGTACAGGGGGCTTAAGTCACCCCTCCACTTT,CASSTSYRGLKSPLHF,TRBV6-4,16,TRBJ1-6,TRBD1,-
TGTGCCAGCAGTTTATCCAGTCAAGAGACCCAGTACTTC,CASSLSSQETQYF,TRBV27,13,TRBJ2-5,-,-
TGTGCCAGCAGCTTGGGCCCTCCGGGCACCGGGGAGCTGTTTTTT,CASSLGPPGTGELFF,TRBV5-8,15,TRBJ2-2,-,-
TGTGCCTGGAGGACAGAATATGGCTACACCTTC,CAWRTEYGYTF,TRBV30,11,TRBJ1-2,-,once
TGTGCCAGCAGTTACGGGACTAGCGGCCCAGATACGCAGTATTTT,CASSYGTSGPDTQYF,TRBV6-5,15,TRBJ2-3,TRBD2,-
TGTGCCAGCGGGAGGGGGAACACTGAAGCTTTCTTT,CASGRGNTEAFF,TRBV10-3,12,TRBJ1-1,-,-
TGCGCCAGCAGTTCGACTAGCGGGGGGGCACGGGATACGCAGTATTTT,CASSSTSGGARDTQYF,TRBV5-1,16,TRBJ2-3,TRBD2,few
TGTGCCTGGAGTGGGTCCAGGGAAGCTTTCTTT,CAWSGSREAFF,TRBV30,11,TRBJ1-1,-,-
TGTGCCAGCAGTAGCGGACAGGGGTCGAATCAGCCCCAGCATTTT,CASSSGQGSNQPQHF,TRBV28,15,TRBJ1-5,TRBD1,-
TGTGCCAGCAGCCAAGATGTAGGGGAGGGTCAGCCCCAGCATTTT,CASSQDVGEGQPQHF,TRBV3-1/TRBV3-2,15,TRBJ1-5,-,-
TGTGCCAGCAGTAACCCCGGGACAGGGGCCGCAGATACGCAGTATTTT,CASSNPGTGAADTQYF,TRBV25-1,16,TRBJ2-3,TRBD1,-
TGTGCCAGTAGAAAGGACAGGTGGTCCTACCAGCCCCAGCATTTT,CASRKDRWSYQPQHF,TRBV19,15,TRBJ1-5,TRBD1,once
TGTGCCAGCAGTTACGATTACGGAGGTCAAGCTTATAGCAATCAGCCCCAGCATTTT,CASSYDYGGQAYSNQPQHF,TRBV6-2/TRBV6-3,19,TRBJ1-5,-,-
TGTGCCAGCAGAGGTCTTTCTAGTCCTGAAGCTTTCTTT,CASRGLSSPEAFF,TRBV5-4,13,TRBJ1-1,-,-
TGTGCCACAGAGGACACTAATAGCAATCAGCCCCAGCATTTT,CATEDTNSNQPQHF,TRBV10-3,14,TRBJ1-5,-,-
TGTGCCAGCAGTTACCGTGGCATGGCTGAAGCTTTCTTT,CASSYRGMAEAFF,TRBV6-5,13,TRBJ1-1,-,-
TGTGCCAGCAGCTTGACTAGCAGTGAGCAGTTCTTC,CASSLTSSEQFF,TRBV3-1/TRBV3-2,12,TRBJ2-1,TRBD2,-
TGTGCCAGCAGCTTACCAAGCCTTCTTTCGGCAGGGGTGAAGGAGACCCAGTACTTC,CASSLPSLLSAGVKETQYF,TRBV7-9,19,TRBJ2-5,-,-
TGTGCCAGTAAAGACAGCGGGGAGCTGTTTTTT,CASKDSGELFF,TRBV19,11,TRBJ2-2,-,-
TGTGCCAGCAGCCGGGACAGTGTAAAAGGCTCACCCCTCCACTTT,CASSRDSVKGSPLHF,TRBV5-4,15,TRBJ1-6,TRBD1,-
TGTGCCAGCAGCCAAACAGGGGTGAACTCACCCCTCCACTTT,CASSQTGVNSPLHF,TRBV3-1/TRBV3-2,14,TRBJ1-6,TRBD1,-
TGTGCCAGCAGCGCACTAGCCCCGGGCACCGGGGAGCTGTTTTTT,CASSALAPGTGELFF,TRBV5-4,15,TRBJ2-2,-,-
TGTGCCAGCAGCCAGAAAAAAACTCGCGGGGGCCGGGGGGAGACCCAGTACTTC,CASSQKKTRGGRGETQYF,TRBV3-1/TRBV3-2,18,TRBJ2-5,-,-
TGTGCCAGCAGCTTAAACGATGACAGCCTCTCTGGGGCCAACGTCCTGACTTTC,CASSLNDDSLSGANVLTF,TRBV7-9,18,TRBJ2-6,-,-
TGTGCCAGTAGTTCCGGGACAGGGGTTCAGCCCCAGCATTTT,CASSSGTGVQPQHF,TRBV19,14,TRBJ1-5,TRBD1,-
TGTGCCAGCTCGAAGGACATAAGCAATCAGCCCCAGCATTTT,CASSKDISNQPQHF,TRBV18,14,TRBJ1-5,-,-
TGTGCCAGCACCCCAAATCCAGGCACTGAAGCTTTCTTT,CASTPNPGTEAFF,TRBV7-3,13,TRBJ1-1,-,-
TGTGCCAGCAGCCAGGACAGGTTCCCCGGGGAGCTGTTTTTT,CASSQDRFPGELFF,TRBV3-1/TRBV3-2,14,TRBJ2-2,TRBD1,few
TGTGCCTGGAGCTCAGGGGCAGGGAACACCGGGGAGCTGTTTTTT,CAWSSGAGNTGELFF,TRBV30,15,TRBJ2-2,-,-
TGTGCCAGCAGTTCCCGGACAGGAGCAACTGATAATGAGCAGTTCTTC,CASSSRTGATDNEQFF,TRBV27,16,TRBJ2-1,TRBD1,-
TGTGCCAGCAGCTTAGGCAGGGGAGAGGGCGAGCAGTACTTC,CASSLGRGEGEQYF,TRBV7-8,14,TRBJ2-7,-,-
TGCAGCGTTAGCCAGGGAAACACTGAAGCTTTCTTT,CSVSQGNTEAFF,TRBV29-1,12,TRBJ1-1,-,-
TGTGCCAGCAGCTTTACGACAGGGGGCAGTTTCTACGAGCAGTACTTC,CASSFTTGGSFYEQYF,TRBV5-5,16,TRBJ2-7,TRBD1,-
TGTGCCAGCAGCACCTGGGGGACTGTTAAAGCGAACTATGGCTACACCTTC,CASSTWGTVKANYGYTF,TRBV21-1,17,TRBJ1-2,-,-
TGTGCCAGCAGGCCTCGACTAGCGGGGGGGCACAATGAGCAGTTCTTC,CASRPRLAGGHNEQFF,TRBV2,16,TRBJ2-1,TRBD2,-
TGTGCCACCAGCAGAGGAGGTGCCTCTGGGGCCAACGTCCTGACTTTC,CATSRGGASGANVLTF,TRBV15,16,TRBJ2-6,-,many
TGCAGCGTTGATCAGGGTATGACGTCCGGGGAGCTGTTTTTT,CSVDQGMTSGELFF,TRBV29-1,14,TRBJ2-2,-,once
TGTGCCAGCAAACTAGCGGTGAACACCGGGGAGCTGTTTTTT,CASKLAVNTGELFF,TRBV2,14,TRBJ2-2,TRBD2,-
TGTGCCAGCAGCCTGACAGCACGGAATGAAAAACTGTTTTTT,CASSLTARNEKLFF,TRBV14,14,TRBJ1-4,-,-
TGTGCCAGCAGCGTAGCTGAGGGGGAAGAGACCCAGTACTTC,CASSVAEGEETQYF,TRBV9,14,TRBJ2-5,-,-
TGTGCCAGTAGTAGCACGCCGGGGACAGATACGCAGTATTTT,CASSSTPGTDTQYF,TRBV19,14,TRBJ2-3,-,-
TGTGCCAGCACTATGGGCGGGGGACAAGAGGGGACCCAGTACTTC,CASTMGGGQEGTQYF,TRBV19,15,TRBJ2-5,-,-
TGTGCCAGCAGCCAAGTGGGAGGATCGAACACCGGGGAGCTGTTTTTT,CASSQVGGSNTGELFF,TRBV4-2,16,TRBJ2-2,-,-
TGTGCCAGCAGCCAGCCTAGCGGGGGGGCCTACGAGCAGTACTTC,CASSQPSGGAYEQYF,TRBV3-1/TRBV3-2,15,TRBJ2-7,TRBD2,once
TGTGCCTGGAGTCGGCTAGCGGGGTACAATGAGCAGTTCTTC,CAWSRLAGYNEQFF,TRBV30,14,TRBJ2-1,TRBD2,-
TGTGCCAGAAAGAAAGATCCAAACCCTGACTCCTACTTC,CARKKDPNPDSYF,TRBV6-5,13,TRBJ2-5,-,-
TGTGCCAGTAGTATAGTAGGGGCGCGGGAGACCCAGTACTTC,CASSIVGARETQYF,TRBV19,14,TRBJ2-5,-,-
TGCGCCAGCAGCTTTATAGATGCGATCACCGGGGAGCTGTTTTTT,CASSFIDAITGELFF,TRBV5-1,15,TRBJ2-2,-,-
TGTGCCAGCAGGGCGACTAGCGGGGGGGCAGAGAACACCGGGGAGCTGTTTTTT,CASRATSGGAENTGELFF,TRBV11-2,18,TRBJ2-2,TRBD2,-
TGTGCCAGCAGTCGACAGGGGGCGCGGTTGGGTGAAAAACTGTTTTTT,CASSRQGARLGEKLFF,TRBV6-6,16,TRBJ1-4,TRBD1,-
TGCGCCAGCAGCTTGGGCGGGGGCAATCAGCCCCAGCATTTT,CASSLGGGNQPQHF,TRBV5-1,14,TRBJ1-5,-,-
TGTGCCAGCAGCCAGACTAGCGGGGGTACCGGGGAGCTGTTTTTT,CASSQTSGGTGELFF,TRBV5-4,15,TRBJ2-2,TRBD2,-
TGCAGTGCTAGTTATCGTTATGGCTACACCTTC,CSASYRYGYTF,TRBV20-1,11,TRBJ1-2,-,-
TGTGCCAGCTCACTAGCGCCGGGACAGGGTATTAGCTCCTACGAGCAGTACTTC,CASSLAPGQGISSYEQYF,TRBV18,18,TRBJ2-7,TRBD1,-